The clone carrying this T cell receptor beta chain was picked up many times. Its specificity is unknown. These data are taken from a study of CD8 T cells in ankylosing spondylitis. V gave up 2 bases and J gave up 2 bases; unmatched junction bases: 6. The germline gives CDR1 SGHRS, CDR2 YFSETQ. The CDR3 has 16 residues. Findings of the study overall: The disease-linked clones had a CD8+ phenotype and low blood frequencies. Certain motif variants had earlier appeared in reactive arthritis synovial fluid and blood. The study looked at matched synovial fluid samples from ankylosing spondylitis patients. Disease-linked clones were reported to be significantly enriched there. Ankylosing spondylitis blood seemed to carry a telltale TCR beta motif made of several highly homologous variants.

As the method for making TCR beta libraries, quantitative 5'-RACE with molecular barcodes was used. One entry per CDR3 protein, called by TCRdb with MiXCR from the 5' RACE reads. The table has about 500,000 distinct CDR3 sequences, over 4% seen once. The clonotype comes from a male donor with ankylosing spondylitis. Sequenced sample: blood, either unsorted or a sorted T cell fraction (not recorded which). The gene calls are TRBV5-1 and TRBJ2-5; the match to TRBD2 covers 10 bases. In DNA, the CDR3 is TGCGCCAGCAGCTTTGGCAGCGGGAGGGGGCAAGAGACCCAGTACTTC. Amino acids: CASSFGSGRGQETQYF.